This TCR beta chain was documented in a study of human T cells and chemical hapten exposure. Study in general: Per-sample variation in TCR yield stemmed mainly from small pooled library volume differences. The study's findings and limits: No shift was seen in TCRs above 1 in 1000 frequency with DPC sensitization.

TCRdb passed the RACE reads through MiXCR, listing each CDR3 protein once. This table has 150,000 to 200,000 distinct CDR3 sequences, around a quarter appearing once. V trimming: 1 base; J trimming: 10 bases; junction bases outside the gene matches: 10. CDR3 length: 16 amino acids. In germline, CDR1 is LGHDT, CDR2 YNNKEL (reference sequence). About this clonotype: The antigen is undetermined.

Noted time point: patch test 3, about 24 weeks after DPC sensitization. The treatment: therapeutic diphenylcyclopropenone sensitization with weekly scalp DPC. The V gene is TRBV3-1, the J gene TRBJ2-1; TRBD2 aligns across 10 bases. The TCR originated in a woman aged 18-29 years with alopecia areata. Some clones in this sample may be carry-over from other donors' samples. Sequences were derived from whole blood, sampled in connection with sensitization to the hapten diphenylcyclopropenone (DPC). The CDR3 is CASSQGGAGGREEQFF. The CDR3 DNA sequence: TGTGCCAGCAGCCAAGGTGGAGCGGGGGGGCGGGAAGAGCAGTTCTTC.